Following are 20 T cell receptor beta chains from one sample sequenced in a study of cytomegalovirus exposure and HLA in healthy donors. Sequencing used immunoSEQ multiplex PCR; TCRdb keeps in-frame clones, though not all of them. The sample holds some 340,000 clones, around 87% seen once. The material sequenced was PBMCs. The receptors stem from a woman between 25 and 40 years old in good health and CMV-seropositive.

This clone occurred once. In DNA, the CDR3 is TGTGCCAGCAGTCCTATGGGGGTGAGCAATCAGCCCCAGCATTTT. It translates to CASSPMGVSNQPQHF. This chain joins TRBV27 and TRBJ1-5; possibly TRBD1 for D (5 bases). The CDR3 loop spans 15 amino acids. The germline V gene has CDR1 MNHEY and CDR2 SMNVEV (reference sequence). V dropped 5 bases and J dropped 1 base, with 12 bases sitting between them.

The chain joins TRBV27 to TRBJ2-3; D gene uncertain. The germline gives CDR1 MNHEY, CDR2 SMNVEV (reference sequence). V was shortened by 0 bases and J by 0 bases, with 13 bases between the two germline ends. The CDR3 spans 17 residues. This CDR3 reads CASSLSVGHPSTDTQYF. Written as DNA, the CDR3 is TGTGCCAGCAGTTTATCCGTAGGCCACCCTAGCACAGATACGCAGTATTTT.

The chain recombines TRBV28 with TRBJ2-1; TRBD1 agrees at 10 bases. V was clipped by 3 bases and J by 5 bases; unmatched bases: 7. Germline V CDR1 and CDR2: MDHEN, SYDVKM. The CDR3 sequence is 16 residues long. In DNA, the CDR3 is TGTGCCAGCAGTTTTTTTGGACAGGGGGTGGACAATGAGCAGTTCTTC. Encoded protein: CASSFFGQGVDNEQFF.

This chain connects TRBV27 to TRBJ2-5, with 13 bases matching TRBD2. The CDR3 loop spans 18 amino acids. CDR1 and CDR2 from the germline V gene are MNHEY and SMNVEV (reference sequence). V lost 2 bases and J lost 3; bases outside the gene matches: 9. CDR3 region: CASSLGPTSGGREETQYF. In nucleotides, the CDR3 is TGTGCCAGCAGTTTAGGGCCGACTAGCGGGGGGCGCGAAGAGACCCAGTACTTC.

The rearrangement links TRBV5-4 to TRBJ2-7; D call uncertain. With 6 bases removed from V and 3 bases from J, the gap between germline ends came to 13 bases. The CDR3 is 13 residues long. Germline V gene lookup returns CDR1 SGHNT and CDR2 YYREEE (reference sequence). The CDR3 sequence is CASTLLPGYEQYF. The CDR3 nucleotides are TGTGCCAGCACCCTCCTTCCGGGCTACGAGCAGTACTTC. Looking up the rest from reference TRBV5-4 and TRBJ2-7 gives the full variable domain: ETGVTQSPTHLIKTRGQQVTLRCSSQSGHNTVSWYQQALGQGPQFIFQYYREEENGRGNFPPRFSGLQFPNYSSELNVNALELDDSALYLCASTLLPGYEQYFGPGTRLTVT.

This clone was counted a single time. The chain has TRBV27 and TRBJ2-5, with TRBD1 matching over 9 bases. V trimming: 5 bases; J trimming: 5 bases; junction bases outside the gene matches: 9. The CDR3 has 15 amino acids. CDR1 is MNHEY, CDR2 SMNVEV, per germline (reference sequence). The CDR3 region is CASSPVTGGAETQYF. Here the CDR3 DNA reads TGTGCCAGCAGTCCAGTTACAGGGGGCGCGGAGACCCAGTACTTC.

The chain uses TRBV27 and TRBJ2-6; 7 positions match TRBD1. The CDR3 loop spans 16 amino acids. The germline CDR1 and CDR2 sequences are MNHEY and SMNVEV (reference sequence). Unmatched junction bases numbered 12, after V lost 8 bases and J lost 5 bases. This chain's CDR3 is CASSDRDRIRANVLTF. CDR3 sequence (DNA): TGTGCCAGCTCCGACAGGGACCGTATTAGGGCCAACGTCCTGACTTTC.

V usage is TRBV14 and J usage is TRBJ2-3, with D unresolved. V gave up 1 base and J gave up 2 bases, with 4 bases separating them. The CDR3 loop spans 13 amino acids. Germline loops: CDR1 SGHDN, CDR2 FVKESK. CDR3 nucleotides: TGTGCCAGCAGCCAAGGTTTCACAGATACGCAGTATTTT. This codes for CASSQGFTDTQYF. Filled out from reference TRBV14 and TRBJ2-3, the complete variable domain reads EAGVTQFPSHSVIEKGQTVTLRCDPISGHDNLYWYRRVMGKEIKFLLHFVKESKQDESGMPNNRFLAERTGGTYSTLKVQPAELEDSGVYFCASSQGFTDTQYFGPGTRLTVL.

V gene TRBV18 combines with J gene TRBJ1-3; D remains ambiguous. Trimming stripped 3 bases from V and 0 bases from J, with 12 bases between. The CDR3 covers 16 residues. CDR1 and CDR2 (germline): KGHSH, LQKENI. CDR3 protein: CASSPSRVVSGNTIYF. The CDR3 bases are TGTGCCAGCTCACCGTCTAGGGTGGTCTCTGGAAACACCATATATTTT.

This chain uses TRBV4-3 with TRBJ2-1; 16 bases align to TRBD2. CDR1 is LGHNA and CDR2 is YSLEER in the germline V gene. Trimming at V came to 0 bases and at J to 3 bases, leaving 5 bases not matched to a gene. There are 19 residues in the CDR3. DNA for the CDR3: TGCGCCAGCAGCCAAGAAGAGGGACTAGCGGGGGGGGTCTACAATGAGCAGTTCTTC. Amino acids: CASSQEEGLAGGVYNEQFF.

J is TRBJ2-7 and V is TRBV6-1, with a weak D call TRBD2 (6 bases). The CDR3 sequence is 13 residues long. The germline CDR1 and CDR2 sequences are MNHNS and SASEGT. V was pared by 6 bases and J by 3 bases, with 12 bases between. CDR3 sequence: CASSRDFNYEQYF. In DNA form, the CDR3 reads TGTGCCAGCAGCCGGGACTTTAACTACGAGCAGTACTTC.

CDR3 in DNA: TGTGCCTGGAGTGGGGGACAGGGAACAGGTCAGCCCCAGCATTTT. Amino acids: CAWSGGQGTGQPQHF. This chain connects TRBV30 to TRBJ1-5; 9 bases align to TRBD1. Germline V gene data show CDR1 as GTSNPN and CDR2 as SVGIG (reference sequence). The V and J ends lost 1 base and 6 bases, in that order; junction bases with no gene match: 7. The CDR3 is 15 residues long.

This sequence joins TRBV6-5 and TRBJ2-7, with 7 bases lining up with TRBD2. The germline V gene encodes CDR1 MNHEY and CDR2 SVGAGI. This CDR3 comprises 14 residues. The J segment lost 6 bases and the V segment lost 7 bases, leaving 12 bases of the junction unmatched. The CDR3 reads CASTSTSLICEQYF. The CDR3 DNA follows: TGTGCCAGCACCTCGACTAGCTTAATTTGCGAGCAGTACTTC.

The V call is TRBV2, the J call TRBJ1-2, with D possibly being TRBD1 (5 bases). The germline V gene has CDR1 SNHLY and CDR2 FYNNEI. This CDR3 region has 13 residues. Trimming removed 5 bases at V and 6 bases at J, with 13 bases between. The CDR3 sequence: CASSRLTGNGYTF. CDR3 bases: TGTGCCAGCAGTCGCCTTACAGGAAATGGCTACACCTTC.

This chain joins TRBV5-1 and TRBJ2-5; TRBD2 aligns across 10 bases. The germline gives CDR1 SGHRS, CDR2 YFSETQ. The CDR3 has 15 amino acids. The J segment lost 4 bases and the V segment lost 0 bases, leaving 3 bases of the junction unmatched. CDR3 loop: CASSLDVAGGETQYF. CDR3 bases: TGCGCCAGCAGCTTGGATGTAGCGGGGGGAGAGACCCAGTACTTC.

This chain links TRBV30 with TRBJ2-5; D not resolved. The CDR3 length is 14 residues. The V end lost 0 bases, the J end lost 4 bases, and 12 bases lay between the germline ends. Germline V gene lookup returns CDR1 GTSNPN and CDR2 SVGIG (reference sequence). CDR3 sequence reads: CAWSVLSSLETQYF. The CDR3 coding sequence is TGTGCCTGGAGTGTACTTTCTAGTTTAGAGACCCAGTACTTC.

This clone was observed once. Different DNA sequences within this sample yield the same CDR3. The chain employs TRBV5-1 and TRBJ1-6; 9 nucleotides match TRBD1. The germline gives CDR1 SGHRS, CDR2 YFSETQ. CDR3 length: 15 residues. V lost 0 bases to trimming and J lost 10 bases; unmatched junction nucleotides: 5. The DNA of the CDR3 is TGCGCCAGCAGCTTGGGGGGACAGGGAAGATCACCCCTCCACTTT. As protein: CASSLGGQGRSPLHF.

This clone was detected once. This chain connects TRBV5-4 to TRBJ2-7, with a tentative D call TRBD2 (6 bases). The ends were cut back, 4 bases at V and 4 bases at J, with 15 bases in the middle. This CDR3 region has 14 residues. The V gene's germline CDR1 is SGHNT and CDR2 YYREEE (reference sequence). CDR3 sequence: CASSRGLPAYEQYF. The CDR3 bases are TGTGCCAGCAGCCGGGGACTGCCCGCGTACGAGCAGTACTTC.

The chain combines TRBV18 with TRBJ1-2; 10 positions match TRBD1. J was trimmed by 2 bases and V by 6 bases; bases with no gene match: 6. This CDR3 is 15 amino acids long. Germline CDR1 KGHSH, CDR2 LQKENI. The CDR3 protein is CASSLGTGVNYGYTF. CDR3 DNA: TGTGCCAGCTCGCTCGGGACAGGGGTCAACTATGGCTACACCTTC.

The V gene is TRBV27, the J gene TRBJ1-5, with TRBD1 matching 7 bases. After removal of 6 bases from V and 0 bases from J, the junction contained 2 bases not matched to a gene. The CDR3 has 14 residues. CDR1 and CDR2 (germline): MNHEY, SMNVEV (reference sequence). CDR3 region: CASRDRYSNQPQHF. DNA of the CDR3: TGTGCCAGCAGGGACAGGTATAGCAATCAGCCCCAGCATTTT.